The rows below give T cell receptor beta chains drawn from one sample of a study of T-cell reconstitution after alpha-beta-depleted transplantation in children. TCRdb redid the calling of the PCR reads with MiXCR, one entry per CDR3 protein. The sample yields 550,000 to 800,000 distinct CDR3 sequences, approximately 14% seen once. Source: PBMCs, taken before TCRalphabeta/CD19-depleted stem cell transplant. The receptors were gathered from a girl aged 2-9 years with congenital amegakaryocytic thrombocytopenia, due to receive a stem cell transplant. CDR3s include the opening cysteine and the closing phenylalanine or tryptophan. A D gene is named only where the DNA matches it firmly. Clone size appears in some rows only: once, few, many, or a class for an expanded clone.

V gene: TRBV7-2; clone size: few; J gene: TRBJ2-7; D gene: NA; CDR3 DNA: TGTGCCAGCAGCCGACTAAGAACCTTCGACGAGCAGTACTTC; CDR3 protein: CASSRLRTFDEQYF
V gene: TRBV20-1; clone size: many; J gene: TRBJ2-5; D gene: NA; CDR3 DNA: TGCAGTGCTAGTGAGGAGACCCAGTACTTC; CDR3 protein: CSASEETQYF
V gene: TRBV27; clone size: many; J gene: TRBJ2-1; D gene: NA; CDR3 DNA: TGTGCCAGCAGTCCCTCGGCGGGAACACTCAATGAGCAGTTCTTC; CDR3 protein: CASSPSAGTLNEQFF
V gene: TRBV13; clone size: few; J gene: TRBJ2-2; D gene: TRBD1; CDR3 DNA: TGTGCCAGCAGCCCCCGGGGGACAGGGGCGAACACCGGGGAGCTGTTTTTT; CDR3 protein: CASSPRGTGANTGELFF
V gene: TRBV12-3/TRBV12-4; clone size: many; J gene: TRBJ1-1; D gene: NA; CDR3 DNA: TGTGCCAGCACCCTGACCCTAATGAACACTGAAGCTTTCTTT; CDR3 protein: CASTLTLMNTEAFF
V gene: TRBV6-1; clone size: NA; J gene: TRBJ2-3; D gene: TRBD2; CDR3 DNA: TGTGCCAGCAGCCCTGGGGGGGGTTGCGGCACAGATACGCAGTATTTT; CDR3 protein: CASSPGGGCGTDTQYF
V gene: TRBV5-8; clone size: NA; J gene: TRBJ2-7; D gene: TRBD2; CDR3 DNA: TGTGCCAGCAGCTTATCGGGACTAGCGGGAGTACGGCAGTACTTC; CDR3 protein: CASSLSGLAGVRQYF
V gene: TRBV20-1; clone size: NA; J gene: TRBJ1-5; D gene: NA; CDR3 DNA: TGCAGTGCTAGTGGGGGCCTCGGCTATTTAAATCAGCCCCAGCATTTT; CDR3 protein: CSASGGLGYLNQPQHF
V gene: TRBV29-1; clone size: NA; J gene: TRBJ2-1; D gene: NA; CDR3 DNA: TGCAGCGTTGAAGCCGATGCCCGCGACTCCTACAATGAGCAGTTCTTC; CDR3 protein: CSVEADARDSYNEQFF
V gene: TRBV12-3/TRBV12-4; clone size: many; J gene: TRBJ2-3; D gene: NA; CDR3 DNA: TGTGCCAGCAGGGGGCCAATCAGCACAGATACGCAGTATTTT; CDR3 protein: CASRGPISTDTQYF
V gene: TRBV5-1; clone size: few; J gene: TRBJ2-5; D gene: TRBD1; CDR3 DNA: TGCGCCAGCAGCTTGGCGCGAACAGGGGTCCAAGAGACCCAGTACTTC; CDR3 protein: CASSLARTGVQETQYF
V gene: TRBV12-3/TRBV12-4; clone size: many; J gene: TRBJ2-7; D gene: NA; CDR3 DNA: TGTGCCAGCAGCCCAGGAGTTAGAGAGGCCTACGAGCAGTACTTC; CDR3 protein: CASSPGVREAYEQYF
V gene: TRBV5-6; clone size: many; J gene: TRBJ1-5; D gene: NA; CDR3 DNA: TGTGCCAGCAGCTTCGCGGGGCAGCCCCAGCATTTT; CDR3 protein: CASSFAGQPQHF
V gene: TRBV20-1; clone size: NA; J gene: TRBJ2-3; D gene: TRBD2; CDR3 DNA: TGCAGTGCTCCGAAGCGGGACCCTAGCACAGATACGCAGTATTTT; CDR3 protein: CSAPKRDPSTDTQYF
V gene: TRBV6-2/TRBV6-3; clone size: NA; J gene: TRBJ1-5; D gene: TRBD1; CDR3 DNA: TGTGCCTGCGACAGGGATAGCAATCAGCCCCAGCATTTT; CDR3 protein: CACDRDSNQPQHF
V gene: TRBV7-8; clone size: few; J gene: TRBJ1-2; D gene: TRBD1; CDR3 DNA: TGTGCCAGCAGCCCGCGGGACAGATTATACTATGGCTACACCTTC; CDR3 protein: CASSPRDRLYYGYTF
V gene: TRBV5-1; clone size: many; J gene: TRBJ2-1; D gene: NA; CDR3 DNA: TGCGCCAGCAGCTTGGGCGCGGCCCCTTCCTACAATGAGCAGTTCTTC; CDR3 protein: CASSLGAAPSYNEQFF
V gene: TRBV5-1; clone size: few; J gene: TRBJ2-3; D gene: TRBD2; CDR3 DNA: TGCGCCAGCAGCTCCTCCCGGGGGGCAGATACGCAGTATTTT; CDR3 protein: CASSSSRGADTQYF
V gene: TRBV20-1; clone size: many; J gene: TRBJ2-4; D gene: NA; CDR3 DNA: TGCAGTGCCAGGGGGGCAGGGGATTATGACAAAAACATTCAGTACTTC; CDR3 protein: CSARGAGDYDKNIQYF
V gene: TRBV12-5; clone size: NA; J gene: TRBJ2-5; D gene: TRBD2; CDR3 DNA: TGTGCTAGCGTGACTAGCGGGTTCGAAGAGACCCAGTACTTC; CDR3 protein: CASVTSGFEETQYF
V gene: TRBV10-2; clone size: many; J gene: TRBJ2-7; D gene: TRBD1; CDR3 DNA: TGTGCCAGCAGGGACAGCTCCTACGAGCAGTACTTC; CDR3 protein: CASRDSSYEQYF
V gene: TRBV2; clone size: NA; J gene: TRBJ2-5; D gene: TRBD2; CDR3 DNA: TGTGCCACCGAGGTAGCGGGCCACCAAGAGACCCAGTACTTC; CDR3 protein: CATEVAGHQETQYF
V gene: TRBV11-1; clone size: NA; J gene: TRBJ1-1; D gene: TRBD1; CDR3 DNA: TGTGCCAGCAGCCATAAGCTTACAGGGGCCTCCACTGAAGCTTTCTTT; CDR3 protein: CASSHKLTGASTEAFF
V gene: TRBV15; clone size: NA; J gene: TRBJ1-4; D gene: NA; CDR3 DNA: TGTGCCACCAGCAGAGATGGGGCAGGGGAGCTGAAACTGTTTTTT; CDR3 protein: CATSRDGAGELKLFF
V gene: TRBV11-2; clone size: NA; J gene: TRBJ2-1; D gene: NA; CDR3 DNA: TGTGCCACCATTTTAGGGGGAGTCTCCTACAATGAGCAGTTCTTC; CDR3 protein: CATILGGVSYNEQFF
V gene: TRBV2; clone size: few; J gene: TRBJ2-3; D gene: NA; CDR3 DNA: TGTGCCAGCAGCGGTGGTCAGGGAACGGTGGTGGTAGATACGCAGTATTTT; CDR3 protein: CASSGGQGTVVVDTQYF
V gene: TRBV7-6; clone size: many; J gene: TRBJ1-3; D gene: NA; CDR3 DNA: TGTGCCAGCAGCTTAGCGCCGGGGGCTGGAAACACCATATATTTT; CDR3 protein: CASSLAPGAGNTIYF
V gene: TRBV10-3; clone size: NA; J gene: TRBJ2-3; D gene: TRBD1; CDR3 DNA: TGTGCCATCAGAGGGACAGGGGGCGTTAGAGATACGCAGTATTTT; CDR3 protein: CAIRGTGGVRDTQYF
V gene: TRBV3-1; clone size: few; J gene: TRBJ1-1; D gene: NA; CDR3 DNA: TGTGCCAGCAGCCAAGTGTTTGGGGGGCAAACTGAAGCTTTCTTT; CDR3 protein: CASSQVFGGQTEAFF
V gene: TRBV12-3/TRBV12-4; clone size: many; J gene: TRBJ1-5; D gene: NA; CDR3 DNA: TGTGCCAGCAGTTTAGCGCGTCAGCCCCAGCATTTT; CDR3 protein: CASSLARQPQHF
V gene: TRBV9; clone size: few; J gene: TRBJ1-6; D gene: NA; CDR3 DNA: TGTGCCAGCAGCCCCCGGGGATGGGACTATTCACCCCTCCACTTT; CDR3 protein: CASSPRGWDYSPLHF
V gene: TRBV9; clone size: many; J gene: TRBJ2-1; D gene: NA; CDR3 DNA: TGTGCCAGCAGCGTAGAGGACCGCTGGCCTAGTGGGAAGTTCTTC; CDR3 protein: CASSVEDRWPSGKFF
V gene: TRBV18; clone size: NA; J gene: TRBJ2-2; D gene: NA; CDR3 DNA: TGTGCCAGCTCACCACGGAGGGATACAAACACCGGGGAGCTGTTTTTT; CDR3 protein: CASSPRRDTNTGELFF
V gene: TRBV29-1; clone size: many; J gene: TRBJ2-7; D gene: TRBD1; CDR3 DNA: TGCAGCGTAGCCCGGGACAGTTACGAGCAGTACTTC; CDR3 protein: CSVARDSYEQYF
V gene: TRBV25-1; clone size: NA; J gene: TRBJ2-2; D gene: TRBD2; CDR3 DNA: TGTGCCAGCAGCGGAACCCTGCGGGGGAAAAACACCGGGGAGCTGTTTTTT; CDR3 protein: CASSGTLRGKNTGELFF
V gene: TRBV10-3; clone size: many; J gene: TRBJ2-1; D gene: TRBD2; CDR3 DNA: TGTGCCATCAGTGAGATAGCGGGAGGGCCTTGGAATGAGCAGTTCTTC; CDR3 protein: CAISEIAGGPWNEQFF
V gene: TRBV5-1; clone size: few; J gene: TRBJ2-7; D gene: TRBD1; CDR3 DNA: TGCGCCAGCAGCAACTTGAGGACAGGGTCTGGGGAGCAGTACTTC; CDR3 protein: CASSNLRTGSGEQYF
V gene: TRBV4-1; clone size: few; J gene: TRBJ1-2; D gene: NA; CDR3 DNA: TGCGCCAGCAGCCGTTACGGGACTTACGGCTACACCTTC; CDR3 protein: CASSRYGTYGYTF
V gene: TRBV7-8; clone size: NA; J gene: TRBJ2-7; D gene: TRBD1; CDR3 DNA: TGTGCCAGCAGTCCAGACAGGGGGTCCCTCTACGAGCAGTACTTC; CDR3 protein: CASSPDRGSLYEQYF
V gene: TRBV6-1; clone size: few; J gene: TRBJ2-6; D gene: NA; CDR3 DNA: TGTGCCAGCAGAATAAAATCCTCAGGGGTCGGGGCCAACGTCCTGACTTTC; CDR3 protein: CASRIKSSGVGANVLTF
V gene: TRBV28; clone size: NA; J gene: TRBJ1-2; D gene: NA; CDR3 DNA: TGTGCCAGCAGTAAACAGGTCTATGGCTACACCTTC; CDR3 protein: CASSKQVYGYTF
V gene: TRBV10-3; clone size: NA; J gene: TRBJ2-7; D gene: TRBD2; CDR3 DNA: TGTGCCACCTCCTTGGGGAGGGCCGATATCTACGAGCAGTACTTC; CDR3 protein: CATSLGRADIYEQYF
V gene: TRBV7-9; clone size: many; J gene: TRBJ2-4; D gene: NA; CDR3 DNA: TGTGCCAGCAGCCCCCCCTCCCCGCTAGCCAAAAACATTCAGTACTTC; CDR3 protein: CASSPPSPLAKNIQYF
V gene: TRBV30; clone size: NA; J gene: TRBJ2-3; D gene: NA; CDR3 DNA: TGTGCCTGGAGTCCGAAGGAGAAGGATACGCAGTATTTT; CDR3 protein: CAWSPKEKDTQYF
V gene: TRBV5-6; clone size: many; J gene: TRBJ2-5; D gene: NA; CDR3 DNA: TGTGCCAGCAGCTTGGTAGGGGCGCAAGAGACCCAGTACTTC; CDR3 protein: CASSLVGAQETQYF
V gene: TRBV5-1; clone size: many; J gene: TRBJ2-1; D gene: TRBD2; CDR3 DNA: TGCGCCAGCAGCTTGGGGCGGGAGGGCCTAAATGAGCAGTTCTTC; CDR3 protein: CASSLGREGLNEQFF
V gene: TRBV25-1; clone size: many; J gene: TRBJ2-7; D gene: NA; CDR3 DNA: TGTGCCAGCAGTGACATCGTCCAGGAGCAGTACTTC; CDR3 protein: CASSDIVQEQYF
V gene: TRBV12-3/TRBV12-4; clone size: few; J gene: TRBJ2-1; D gene: TRBD2; CDR3 DNA: TGTGCCAGCAGGGAGCGGGAGGGCCCGGATGAGCAGTTCTTC; CDR3 protein: CASREREGPDEQFF
V gene: TRBV20-1; clone size: many; J gene: TRBJ1-1; D gene: NA; CDR3 DNA: TGCAGTGCTAACCCCGGACAGCGGAACACTGAAGCTTTCTTT; CDR3 protein: CSANPGQRNTEAFF
V gene: TRBV5-1; clone size: many; J gene: TRBJ1-6; D gene: NA; CDR3 DNA: TGCGCCAGCAGCCCAGGGAGTGCTGATTCACCCCTCCACTTT; CDR3 protein: CASSPGSADSPLHF
V gene: TRBV29-1; clone size: many; J gene: TRBJ1-1; D gene: NA; CDR3 DNA: TGCAGCGTAGTTACGGAGATCACTGAAGCTTTCTTT; CDR3 protein: CSVVTEITEAFF
V gene: TRBV20-1; clone size: many; J gene: TRBJ2-1; D gene: NA; CDR3 DNA: TGCAGTGCTGGGGGGCAACTCAACAATGAGCAGTTCTTC; CDR3 protein: CSAGGQLNNEQFF
V gene: TRBV29-1; clone size: few; J gene: TRBJ1-5; D gene: NA; CDR3 DNA: TGCAGCGCCTCCCTCCTAATGGGAGGGTTCAATCAGCCCCAGCATTTT; CDR3 protein: CSASLLMGGFNQPQHF
V gene: TRBV18; clone size: NA; J gene: TRBJ2-7; D gene: NA; CDR3 DNA: TGTGCCAGCTCACCAGGGAACCACGAGCAGTACTTC; CDR3 protein: CASSPGNHEQYF